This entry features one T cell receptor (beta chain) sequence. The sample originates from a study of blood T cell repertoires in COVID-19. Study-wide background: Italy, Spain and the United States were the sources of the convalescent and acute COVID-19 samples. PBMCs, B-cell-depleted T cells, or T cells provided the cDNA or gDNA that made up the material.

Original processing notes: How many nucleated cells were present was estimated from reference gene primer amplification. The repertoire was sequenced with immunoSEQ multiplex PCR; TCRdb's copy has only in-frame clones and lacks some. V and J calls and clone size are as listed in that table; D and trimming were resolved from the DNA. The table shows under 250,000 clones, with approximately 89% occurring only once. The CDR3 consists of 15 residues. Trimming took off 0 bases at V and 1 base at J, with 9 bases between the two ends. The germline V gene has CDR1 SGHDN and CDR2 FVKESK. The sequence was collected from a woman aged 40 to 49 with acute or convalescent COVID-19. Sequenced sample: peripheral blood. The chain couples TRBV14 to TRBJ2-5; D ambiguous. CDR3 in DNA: TGTGCCAGCAGCCAAGATTGGGCAGTCCAAGAGACCCAGTACTTC. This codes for CASSQDWAVQETQYF.